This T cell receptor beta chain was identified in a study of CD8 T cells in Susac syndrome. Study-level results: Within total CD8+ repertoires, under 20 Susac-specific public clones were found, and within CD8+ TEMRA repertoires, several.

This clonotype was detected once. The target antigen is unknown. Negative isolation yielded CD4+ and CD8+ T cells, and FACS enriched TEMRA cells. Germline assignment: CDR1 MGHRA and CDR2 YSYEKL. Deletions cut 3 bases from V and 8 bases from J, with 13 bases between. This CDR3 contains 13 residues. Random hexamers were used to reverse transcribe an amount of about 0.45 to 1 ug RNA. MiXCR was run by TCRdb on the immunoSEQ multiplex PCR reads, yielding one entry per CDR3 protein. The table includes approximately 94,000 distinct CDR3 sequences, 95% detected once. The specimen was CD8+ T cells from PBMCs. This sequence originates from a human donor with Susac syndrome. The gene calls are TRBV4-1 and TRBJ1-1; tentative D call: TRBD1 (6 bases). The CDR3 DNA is TGCGCCAGCAGCCAGAGGGGGGACGGGGAAGCTTTCTTT. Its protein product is CASSQRGDGEAFF.